A single sample gave rise to the 32 T cell receptor beta chains below, sequenced in a study of shared clonotypes between healthy human individuals. Profiled with immunoSEQ multiplex PCR; TCRdb holds only in-frame clones, not every one. Of about 100,000 clones in the sample, around 71% were seen once. Sequencing was carried out using memory CD8+ T cells sorted from blood. This sample's subset: CD45RO+ cells pooled with CCR7-negative TemRA cells. Source of these receptors: a woman younger than 45 in good health.

This clone has just one count. The chain is built from TRBV7-8 and TRBJ2-7; possibly TRBD1 or TRBD2 for D (5 bases each). Per germline, CDR1 SGHVS and CDR2 FQNEAQ. CDR3 length: 16 amino acids. V lost 1 base to trimming and J lost 5 bases, with 18 bases between them. For the CDR3, the DNA is TGTGCCAGCAGCTTAGGGTCCCGGGGCCCTCGCCACGAGCAGTACTTC. Its protein is CASSLGSRGPRHEQYF. The full variable domain, with the rest looked up from reference TRBV7-8 and TRBJ2-7, is GAGVSQSPRYKVAKRGQDVALRCDPISGHVSLFWYQQALGQGPEFLTYFQNEAQLDKSGLPSDRFFAERPEGSVSTLKIQRTQQEDSAVYLCASSLGSRGPRHEQYFGPGTRLTVT.

Written as DNA, the CDR3 is TGCGCCAGCAGCCAAGATCAGGAATACTATGGCTACACCTTC. Its protein is CASSQDQEYYGYTF. The chain recombines TRBV4-1 with TRBJ1-2; D not resolved. V was cut by 0 bases and J by 3 bases, with 8 bases left in between. The CDR3 sequence is 14 residues long. Germline CDR1 reads MGHRA; CDR2 reads YSYEKL.

V usage is TRBV9 and J usage is TRBJ2-7, with 7 nucleotides matching TRBD1. The V and J ends lost 3 bases and 4 bases, in that order; junction bases with no gene match: 7. Looked up from germline, CDR1 is SGDLS and CDR2 is YYNGEE. This CDR3 has 14 amino acids. CDR3 residues: CASSAGDSGYEQYF. In DNA form, the CDR3 reads TGTGCCAGCAGCGCAGGGGACAGCGGTTACGAGCAGTACTTC.

The J gene is TRBJ2-3, the V gene TRBV25-1; TRBD2 matches at 14 bases. The CDR3 extends over 18 amino acids. V lost 7 bases and J lost 4; bases outside the gene matches: 13. Germline V CDR1 and CDR2: MGHDK, SYGVNS. CDR3 region: CASTPRGTSGRISDTQYF. CDR3 DNA: TGTGCCAGCACCCCCCGGGGGACTAGCGGGAGAATCTCAGATACGCAGTATTTT.

This clone was observed at least ten times. The V and J genes are TRBV5-6 and TRBJ1-4; 12 nucleotides agree with TRBD1. Trimming took 4 bases from V and 3 from J; bases not matched to a gene: 4. The length of the CDR3 is 16 residues. CDR1 is SGHDT and CDR2 is YYEEEE in the germline V gene. The CDR3 nucleotides read TGTGCCAGCAGCACCGGGACAGGGGGCCCTAATGAAAAACTGTTTTTT. Encoded protein: CASSTGTGGPNEKLFF.

The J gene is TRBJ2-7, the V gene TRBV2, with D perhaps matching TRBD2 (7 bases). The CDR3 is 16 residues long. Germline values: CDR1 SNHLY, CDR2 FYNNEI. The V gene lost 4 bases and the J gene lost 2 bases, with 18 bases spanning the gap. In DNA, the CDR3 is TGTGCCAGCAGTGTTGAGGTCAAGCGGGACACCTACGAGCAGTACTTC. As protein: CASSVEVKRDTYEQYF.

This sequence joins TRBV11-2 and TRBJ2-1, with D tentatively TRBD1 or TRBD2 (5 bases each). From germline, CDR1 is SGHAT and CDR2 FQNNGV. The CDR3 contains 16 residues. Between the trimmed V and J ends, which lost 3 bases and 0 bases, there was a span of 12 bases. The DNA of the CDR3 is TGTGCCAGCAGCTTCTGGGGGATCAGCTCCTACAATGAGCAGTTCTTC. Translating gives CASSFWGISSYNEQFF.

This clone came up many times. This CDR3 is also generated by other DNA sequences in the sample. The gene calls are TRBV6-1 and TRBJ2-6; D remains ambiguous. Trimming shortened V by 1 base and J by 1 base, and 5 bases separated the two germline ends. The CDR3 covers 15 residues. The germline V gene has CDR1 MNHNS and CDR2 SASEGT. The CDR3 bases are TGTGCCAGCAGTGAAGAGGATTCTGGGGCCAACGTCCTGACTTTC. Amino acids: CASSEEDSGANVLTF.

Only one count was recorded for this clone. The sample contains more than one DNA sequence encoding this CDR3. The chain recombines TRBV9 with TRBJ2-7; D unclear. CDR1 and CDR2 (germline): SGDLS, YYNGEE. The CDR3 has 14 residues. Trimming left V 0 bases short and J 2 bases short, with 9 bases between. CDR3 coding DNA: TGTGCCAGCAGCGTAGCGTGGGGTACCTACGAGCAGTACTTC. Amino acid sequence: CASSVAWGTYEQYF.

The chain couples TRBV19 to TRBJ1-5; 9 nucleotides match TRBD1. V shed 3 bases, J shed 2 bases, and the junction held 14 bases outside the gene matches. The CDR3 contains 19 residues. Germline assignment: CDR1 LNHDA and CDR2 SQIVND (reference sequence). The CDR3 bases are TGTGCCAGTAGTATGGGCGTCTGGACAGGGGTGCGACGCAATCAGCCCCAGCATTTT. Translated, it gives CASSMGVWTGVRRNQPQHF.

This chain joins TRBV4-1 and TRBJ2-4; a possible D gene is TRBD1 (5 bases). Germline values: CDR1 MGHRA, CDR2 YSYEKL. The CDR3 covers 12 residues. V dropped 5 bases and J dropped 7 bases, with 9 bases sitting between them. CDR3 in amino acids: CASSYDSNIQYF. The CDR3 DNA sequence: TGCGCCAGCAGCTATGACAGTAACATTCAGTACTTC.

This clone was observed a single time. The chain uses TRBV12-5 and TRBJ2-3, with 14 bases fitting TRBD2. V gave up 0 bases and J gave up 4 bases; unmatched junction bases: 6. CDR3 length: 18 amino acids. Germline CDR1 LGHNT, CDR2 FRNRAP. The CDR3 region is CASGLVRLAGGPPDTQYF. DNA of the CDR3: TGTGCTAGTGGTTTGGTACGACTAGCGGGAGGGCCCCCAGATACGCAGTATTTT.

The chain carries TRBV2 and TRBJ2-3, with 7 bases matching TRBD1. CDR3 size: 16 residues. Germline V gene lookup returns CDR1 SNHLY and CDR2 FYNNEI. J gave up 1 base and V 4 bases, and 8 bases lay outside the gene matches. The CDR3 sequence: CASSGSTGVGTDTQYF. The CDR3 nucleotides are TGTGCCAGCAGTGGTTCAACAGGGGTGGGCACAGATACGCAGTATTTT.

This clone was seen only a few times. The chain has TRBV7-9 and TRBJ1-5, with TRBD1 matching over 8 bases. This CDR3 has 15 amino acids. Losses at the gene ends were 5 bases for V and 7 bases for J; bases not matched to a gene: 10. Germline values: CDR1 SEHNR, CDR2 FQNEAQ (reference sequence). The CDR3 protein is CASSPQGAGEQPQHF. Here the CDR3 DNA reads TGTGCCAGCAGCCCGCAGGGGGCCGGAGAGCAGCCCCAGCATTTT.

V usage is TRBV28 and J usage is TRBJ1-1; D is ambiguous. Trimming cost V 7 bases and J 1 base, with 16 bases left between them. This CDR3 spans 15 amino acids. Germline CDR1 MDHEN, CDR2 SYDVKM. CDR3 bases: TGTGCCAGCACTCTAACCTGGGTAGGGAACACTGAAGCTTTCTTT. Translated, it gives CASTLTWVGNTEAFF.

This chain links TRBV19 with TRBJ2-7; no definite D call. Trimming pared 0 bases from V and 1 base from J, leaving 7 bases between. This CDR3 has 14 amino acids. Germline V gene data show CDR1 as LNHDA and CDR2 as SQIVND (reference sequence). Written as DNA, the CDR3 is TGTGCCAGTAGTATAGAACTGGGTTCCTACGAGCAGTACTTC. The encoded protein is CASSIELGSYEQYF.

The CDR3 nucleotides read TGTGCCAGCAGCTTAACTAGCGGGAGTATCACCGGGGAGCTGTTTTTT. The encoded protein is CASSLTSGSITGELFF. The chain carries TRBV7-6 and TRBJ2-2; TRBD2 aligns across 11 bases. The CDR3 consists of 16 residues. J lost 4 bases, V lost 2 bases, and 3 bases had no gene match. Germline V gene data show CDR1 as SGHVS and CDR2 as FNYEAQ.

This clone is categorized as medium-sized. This specimen includes other DNA sequences encoding the same CDR3. This chain uses TRBV10-3 with TRBJ2-1; 9 nucleotides line up with TRBD2. The CDR3 has 17 amino acids. The ends lost 0 bases at V and 3 bases at J; junction bases unmatched: 6. Germline-derived CDR1 and CDR2 are ENHRY and SYGVKD. CDR3: CAISESRASGDYNEQFF. As DNA, the CDR3 is TGTGCCATCAGTGAGTCGAGGGCTAGCGGGGACTACAATGAGCAGTTCTTC.

V is TRBV6-5 and J is TRBJ2-7; weak D call: TRBD2 (5 bases). The CDR3 extends over 13 amino acids. The V end lost 2 bases, the J end lost 5 bases, and 10 bases lay between the germline ends. Germline CDR1 is MNHEY and CDR2 is SVGAGI. CDR3 DNA: TGTGCCAGCAGTTACGGGAGAGCGGACGAGCAGTACTTC. Protein: CASSYGRADEQYF.

The J gene is TRBJ2-2, the V gene TRBV27, with 8 bases matching TRBD1. The V and J ends lost 6 bases and 5 bases, in that order; junction bases with no gene match: 5. CDR3 length: 14 residues. Germline CDR1 is MNHEY and CDR2 is SMNVEV (reference sequence). The CDR3, as DNA: TGTGCCAGCAGGGGACAGGTAGTGACCGGGGAGCTGTTTTTT. It translates to CASRGQVVTGELFF.

There are a few counts of this clone. DNA for the CDR3: TGCGCCAGCAGTCAATCCTACAGGGATGAATACTATGGCTACACCTTC. Translating gives CASSQSYRDEYYGYTF. The chain carries TRBV23-1 and TRBJ1-2, with a weak D call TRBD1 (6 bases). TRBV23-1 is marked as an open reading frame, function uncertain. V was shortened by 0 bases and J by 3 bases, with 14 bases between the two germline ends. The CDR3 contains 16 residues.

The chain combines TRBV5-1 with TRBJ1-2; D is unclear. The V end lost 1 base, the J end lost 1 base, and 14 bases lay between the germline ends. CDR1 and CDR2 (germline): SGHRS, YFSETQ. This CDR3 has 16 residues. CDR3 DNA: TGCGCCAGCAGCTTGTCGCGGGAGTTTAATAACTATGGCTACACCTTC. It codes for CASSLSREFNNYGYTF.

V gene TRBV6-6 combines with J gene TRBJ2-7, with D perhaps matching TRBD1 (6 bases). Between the trimmed V and J ends, which lost 5 bases and 5 bases, there was a span of 13 bases. CDR3 length: 13 residues. CDR1 and CDR2 (germline): MNHNY, SVGAGI (reference sequence). CDR3 amino acids: CASSGTSRNEQYF. CDR3 DNA sequence: TGTGCCAGCAGTGGGACAAGCAGGAACGAGCAGTACTTC.

This sequence joins TRBV27 and TRBJ2-1; D is ambiguous. Germline CDR1 is MNHEY and CDR2 is SMNVEV (reference sequence). This CDR3 is built from 15 residues. V lost 2 bases, J lost 6 bases, and 14 bases lay in between. The CDR3 region is CASSLASAMSNEQFF. The CDR3 DNA is TGTGCCAGCAGTTTAGCCAGCGCAATGAGCAATGAGCAGTTCTTC.

This chain connects TRBV14 to TRBJ2-1; 13 positions agree with TRBD2. The CDR3 is made up of 16 amino acids. The junction had 4 bases not matched to a gene; V was cut back by 3 bases and J by 5 bases. Germline CDR1 reads SGHDN; CDR2 reads FVKESK. The CDR3 sequence: CASSHYGLAGDNEQFF. For the CDR3, the DNA is TGTGCCAGCAGCCATTACGGACTAGCGGGAGACAATGAGCAGTTCTTC. Based on the CDR3 plus reference TRBV14 and TRBJ2-1, the full variable domain is EAGVTQFPSHSVIEKGQTVTLRCDPISGHDNLYWYRRVMGKEIKFLLHFVKESKQDESGMPNNRFLAERTGGTYSTLKVQPAELEDSGVYFCASSHYGLAGDNEQFFGPGTRLTVL.

This clone was seen just once. The chain links TRBV28 to TRBJ2-1, with a tentative D call TRBD2 (6 bases). Between the trimmed V and J ends, which lost 4 bases and 3 bases, there was a span of 22 bases. Per the germline V gene, CDR1 is MDHEN and CDR2 is SYDVKM. The CDR3 totals 18 residues. The CDR3 coding sequence is TGTGCCAGCAGTTCTAGCGCACCCCGGGGTACGTTCTACAATGAGCAGTTCTTC. Protein sequence: CASSSSAPRGTFYNEQFF.

In its sample, this clone was seen once. The V call is TRBV25-1, the J call TRBJ1-6; D gene ambiguous. There are 18 residues in the CDR3. CDR1 and CDR2 (germline): MGHDK, SYGVNS. V lost 1 base, J lost 0 bases, and 13 bases lay in between. DNA of the CDR3: TGTGCCAGCAGTGAATCCGACGGAAGGAGCTCCTATAATTCACCCCTCCACTTT. Amino acid sequence: CASSESDGRSSYNSPLHF.

The chain couples TRBV19 to TRBJ2-7, with D possibly TRBD2 on 6 matching bases. V lost 4 bases, J lost 3 bases, and 13 bases lay in between. The CDR3 loop spans 14 amino acids. Looked up from germline, CDR1 is LNHDA and CDR2 is SQIVND (reference sequence). CDR3 region: CASSTRPGDYEQYF. CDR3 nucleotides: TGTGCCAGTAGTACCCGACCGGGGGACTACGAGCAGTACTTC.

The chain recombines TRBV19 with TRBJ1-2; 9 bases map to TRBD1. Trimming removed 4 bases from V and 7 bases from J; junction bases left unmatched: 10. The CDR3 totals 15 residues. Germline assignment: CDR1 LNHDA and CDR2 SQIVND (reference sequence). DNA of the CDR3: TGTGCCAGTAGTACCACCCCGGGACAGGGTGTTGGCTACACCTTC. Its translation is CASSTTPGQGVGYTF.

The rearrangement links TRBV7-8 to TRBJ2-2; D uncertain. The CDR3 contains 15 residues. Looked up from germline, CDR1 is SGHVS and CDR2 is FQNEAQ. The V gene lost 5 bases and the J gene lost 6 bases, with 16 bases spanning the gap. The CDR3 nucleotides read TGTGCCAGCAGCCCATTGGGCGGCCACTCCGGGGAGCTGTTTTTT. This encodes CASSPLGGHSGELFF.

This chain uses TRBV28 with TRBJ2-7; D not resolved. Germline V gene lookup returns CDR1 MDHEN and CDR2 SYDVKM. Trimming stripped 8 bases from V and 4 bases from J, with 12 bases between. The CDR3 consists of 12 residues. The CDR3 loop reads CASGLANYEQYF. For the CDR3, the DNA is TGTGCCAGCGGTCTCGCCAATTACGAGCAGTACTTC.

V gene TRBV27 combines with J gene TRBJ2-3, with D tentatively TRBD1 (5 bases). The CDR3 loop spans 18 amino acids. The V end was cut by 8 bases, the J end by 2 bases, with 26 bases between. Germline V gene lookup returns CDR1 MNHEY and CDR2 SMNVEV (reference sequence). CDR3: CASGPPPDIRVTTDTQYF. CDR3 sequence (DNA): TGTGCCAGCGGACCACCCCCGGACATAAGGGTAACCACAGATACGCAGTATTTT.